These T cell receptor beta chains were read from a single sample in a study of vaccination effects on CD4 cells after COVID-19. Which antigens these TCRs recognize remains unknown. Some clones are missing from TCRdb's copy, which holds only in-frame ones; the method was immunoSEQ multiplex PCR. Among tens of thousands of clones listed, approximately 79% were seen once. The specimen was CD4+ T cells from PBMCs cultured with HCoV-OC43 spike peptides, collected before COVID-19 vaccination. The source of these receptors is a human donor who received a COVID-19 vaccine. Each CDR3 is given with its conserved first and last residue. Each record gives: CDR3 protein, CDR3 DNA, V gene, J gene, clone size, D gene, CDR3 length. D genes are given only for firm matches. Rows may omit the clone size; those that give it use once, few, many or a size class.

CDR3 protein: CASSQGHSGGSGNTIYF; CDR3 DNA: TGCGCCAGCAGCCAAGGACACTCGGGGGGTTCAGGAAACACCATATATTTT; V gene: TRBV4-1; J gene: TRBJ1-3; clone size: -; D gene: -; CDR3 length: 17
CDR3 protein: CASSEAGQGIAKNIQYF; CDR3 DNA: TGTGCCAGCAGTGAAGCAGGACAGGGAATAGCCAAAAACATTCAGTACTTC; V gene: TRBV6-1; J gene: TRBJ2-4; clone size: -; D gene: TRBD1; CDR3 length: 17
CDR3 protein: CAWSEQGITEAFF; CDR3 DNA: TGTGCCTGGAGTGAACAGGGGATCACTGAAGCTTTCTTT; V gene: TRBV30; J gene: TRBJ1-1; clone size: few; D gene: TRBD1; CDR3 length: 13
CDR3 protein: CASSAGQGPVVSTEAFF; CDR3 DNA: TGTGCCAGCAGCGCCGGACAGGGGCCCGTAGTGAGTACTGAAGCTTTCTTT; V gene: TRBV3-1/TRBV3-2; J gene: TRBJ1-1; clone size: -; D gene: TRBD1; CDR3 length: 17
CDR3 protein: CASSSTGVFGKLFF; CDR3 DNA: TGTGCCAGCTCATCGACAGGGGTTTTTGGAAAACTGTTTTTT; V gene: TRBV4-2; J gene: TRBJ1-4; clone size: -; D gene: TRBD1; CDR3 length: 14
CDR3 protein: CSVLQGAGSPLHF; CDR3 DNA: TGCAGCGTCCTACAGGGGGCTGGTTCACCCCTCCACTTT; V gene: TRBV29-1; J gene: TRBJ1-6; clone size: few; D gene: TRBD1; CDR3 length: 13
CDR3 protein: CAVAGRMNTGELFF; CDR3 DNA: TGTGCCGTGGCGGGACGGATGAACACCGGGGAGCTGTTTTTT; V gene: TRBV19; J gene: TRBJ2-2; clone size: few; D gene: -; CDR3 length: 14
CDR3 protein: CASSFSPPGTLNSPLHF; CDR3 DNA: TGCGCCAGCAGCTTCTCACCGCCCGGGACGCTTAATTCACCCCTCCACTTT; V gene: TRBV5-1; J gene: TRBJ1-6; clone size: -; D gene: -; CDR3 length: 17
CDR3 protein: CASSLSAGGDTQYF; CDR3 DNA: TGTGCCAGCAGCTTATCGGCGGGGGGAGATACGCAGTATTTT; V gene: TRBV11-2; J gene: TRBJ2-3; clone size: -; D gene: TRBD2; CDR3 length: 14
CDR3 protein: CASSQGGGRRLSGANVLTF; CDR3 DNA: TGCGCCAGCAGCCAAGGGGGAGGGCGACGTCTCTCTGGGGCCAACGTCCTGACTTTC; V gene: TRBV4-1; J gene: TRBJ2-6; clone size: -; D gene: TRBD2; CDR3 length: 19
CDR3 protein: CASSSSGPATGELFF; CDR3 DNA: TGTGCCAGCAGCTCCTCCGGACCAGCTACCGGGGAGCTGTTTTTT; V gene: TRBV7-3; J gene: TRBJ2-2; clone size: -; D gene: -; CDR3 length: 15
CDR3 protein: CASKLGTGDLSNQPQHF; CDR3 DNA: TGCGCCAGCAAACTTGGGACAGGGGACCTTAGCAATCAGCCCCAGCATTTT; V gene: TRBV5-1; J gene: TRBJ1-5; clone size: -; D gene: TRBD1; CDR3 length: 17
CDR3 protein: CASSPLESGQFHGYTF; CDR3 DNA: TGTGCCAGCTCACCCTTAGAATCGGGACAGTTCCATGGCTACACCTTC; V gene: TRBV18; J gene: TRBJ1-2; clone size: -; D gene: TRBD1; CDR3 length: 16
CDR3 protein: CASPNLGGEKSSYNEQFF; CDR3 DNA: TGTGCCAGCCCGAATCTAGGGGGTGAAAAAAGCTCCTACAATGAGCAGTTCTTC; V gene: TRBV5-8; J gene: TRBJ2-1; clone size: -; D gene: -; CDR3 length: 18
CDR3 protein: CASSENGQTGYGYTF; CDR3 DNA: TGTGCCAGCAGTGAAAACGGACAAACCGGCTATGGCTACACCTTC; V gene: TRBV6-1; J gene: TRBJ1-2; clone size: -; D gene: -; CDR3 length: 15
CDR3 protein: CASSITGGPTDTQYF; CDR3 DNA: TGTGCCAGTAGTATAACGGGGGGCCCCACAGATACGCAGTATTTT; V gene: TRBV19; J gene: TRBJ2-3; clone size: -; D gene: -; CDR3 length: 15
CDR3 protein: CASSAGQGGVAEAFF; CDR3 DNA: TGTGCCAGCTCAGCGGGACAGGGCGGGGTGGCTGAAGCTTTCTTT; V gene: TRBV18; J gene: TRBJ1-1; clone size: -; D gene: TRBD1; CDR3 length: 15
CDR3 protein: CASSYPGKGQTFF; CDR3 DNA: TGTGCCAGCAGTTACCCCGGCAAGGGGCAAACTTTCTTT; V gene: TRBV6-5; J gene: TRBJ1-1; clone size: -; D gene: -; CDR3 length: 13
CDR3 protein: CASSPTGFGELFF; CDR3 DNA: TGTGCCAGCAGTCCGACAGGTTTCGGGGAGCTGTTTTTT; V gene: TRBV2; J gene: TRBJ2-2; clone size: -; D gene: -; CDR3 length: 13
CDR3 protein: CASSYERTNTDTQYF; CDR3 DNA: TGTGCCAGCAGTTACGAGAGGACTAACACAGATACGCAGTATTTT; V gene: TRBV6-2/TRBV6-3; J gene: TRBJ2-3; clone size: -; D gene: -; CDR3 length: 15
CDR3 protein: CASTPSTLRDGELFF; CDR3 DNA: TGTGCCAGCACCCCTAGTACCCTAAGGGACGGGGAGCTGTTTTTT; V gene: TRBV5-6; J gene: TRBJ2-2; clone size: -; D gene: -; CDR3 length: 15
CDR3 protein: CASNDQRAGTGELFF; CDR3 DNA: TGCGCCAGCAACGACCAGCGGGCTGGCACCGGGGAGCTGTTTTTT; V gene: TRBV5-1; J gene: TRBJ2-2; clone size: -; D gene: -; CDR3 length: 15
CDR3 protein: CASSLGSGDTGELFF; CDR3 DNA: TGCGCCAGCAGCTTGGGGTCTGGCGACACCGGGGAGCTGTTTTTT; V gene: TRBV5-1; J gene: TRBJ2-2; clone size: -; D gene: -; CDR3 length: 15
CDR3 protein: CASSEAEITGELFF; CDR3 DNA: TGTGCCAGCAGTGAAGCCGAAATCACCGGGGAGCTGTTTTTT; V gene: TRBV6-1; J gene: TRBJ2-2; clone size: -; D gene: -; CDR3 length: 14
CDR3 protein: CASSLSIIPARGELKLFF; CDR3 DNA: TGTGCCAGCAGCTTATCTATAATACCGGCCAGGGGGGAGTTAAAACTGTTTTTT; V gene: TRBV7-2; J gene: TRBJ1-4; clone size: -; D gene: TRBD1; CDR3 length: 18
CDR3 protein: CANRLAETQYF; CDR3 DNA: TGTGCCAACAGACTAGCGGAGACCCAGTACTTC; V gene: TRBV5-6; J gene: TRBJ2-5; clone size: -; D gene: TRBD2; CDR3 length: 11
CDR3 protein: CASSLAGVNYGYTF; CDR3 DNA: TGTGCCAGCAGCTTAGCGGGGGTCAACTATGGCTACACCTTC; V gene: TRBV7-9; J gene: TRBJ1-2; clone size: -; D gene: -; CDR3 length: 14